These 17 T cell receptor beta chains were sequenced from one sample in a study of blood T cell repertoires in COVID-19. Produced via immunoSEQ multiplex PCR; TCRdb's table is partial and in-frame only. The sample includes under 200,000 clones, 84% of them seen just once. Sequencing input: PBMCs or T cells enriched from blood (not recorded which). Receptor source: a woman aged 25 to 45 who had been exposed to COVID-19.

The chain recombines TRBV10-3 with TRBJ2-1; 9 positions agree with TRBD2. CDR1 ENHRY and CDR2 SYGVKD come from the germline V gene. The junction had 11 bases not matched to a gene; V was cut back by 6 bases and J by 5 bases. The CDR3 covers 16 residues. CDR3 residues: CAIRDMAGGGNNEQFF. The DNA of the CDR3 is TGTGCCATCAGGGACATGGCGGGGGGGGGAAACAATGAGCAGTTCTTC.

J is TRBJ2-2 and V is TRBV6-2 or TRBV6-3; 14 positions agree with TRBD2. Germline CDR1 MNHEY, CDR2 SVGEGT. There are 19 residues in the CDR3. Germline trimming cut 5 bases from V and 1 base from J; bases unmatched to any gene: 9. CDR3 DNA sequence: TGTGCCAGCAGTCGCCCAGGGACTAGCGGGGGCCGGAACACCGGGGAGCTGTTTTTT. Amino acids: CASSRPGTSGGRNTGELFF.

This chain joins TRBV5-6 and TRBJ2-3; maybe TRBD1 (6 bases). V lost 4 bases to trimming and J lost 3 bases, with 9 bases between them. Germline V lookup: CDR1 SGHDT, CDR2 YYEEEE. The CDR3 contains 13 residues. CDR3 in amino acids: CASSRTATDTQYF. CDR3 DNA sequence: TGTGCCAGCAGCCGGACAGCAACAGATACGCAGTATTTT. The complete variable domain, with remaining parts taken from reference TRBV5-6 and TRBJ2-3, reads DAGVTQSPTHLIKTRGQQVTLRCSPKSGHDTVSWYQQALGQGPQFIFQYYEEEERQRGNFPDRFSGHQFPNYSSELNVNALLLGDSALYLCASSRTATDTQYFGPGTRLTVL.

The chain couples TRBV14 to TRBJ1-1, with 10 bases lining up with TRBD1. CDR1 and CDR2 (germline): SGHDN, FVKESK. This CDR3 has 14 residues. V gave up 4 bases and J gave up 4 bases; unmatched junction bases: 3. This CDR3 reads CASSPGQGTTEAFF. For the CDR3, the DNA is TGTGCCAGCAGCCCGGGACAGGGGACCACTGAAGCTTTCTTT. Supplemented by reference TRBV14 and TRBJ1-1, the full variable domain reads EAGVTQFPSHSVIEKGQTVTLRCDPISGHDNLYWYRRVMGKEIKFLLHFVKESKQDESGMPNNRFLAERTGGTYSTLKVQPAELEDSGVYFCASSPGQGTTEAFFGQGTRLTVV.

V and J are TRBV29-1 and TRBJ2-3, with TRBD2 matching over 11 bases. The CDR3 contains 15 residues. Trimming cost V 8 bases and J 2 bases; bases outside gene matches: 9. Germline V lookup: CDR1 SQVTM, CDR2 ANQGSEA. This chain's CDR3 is CSSETSGDFTDTQYF. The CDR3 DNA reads TGCAGCTCTGAGACTAGCGGGGATTTCACAGATACGCAGTATTTT.

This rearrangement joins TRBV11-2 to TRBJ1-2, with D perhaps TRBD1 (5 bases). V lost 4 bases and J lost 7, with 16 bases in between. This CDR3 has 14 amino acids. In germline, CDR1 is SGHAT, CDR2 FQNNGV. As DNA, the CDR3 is TGTGCCAGCAGCTCTGGGGGGTCCGGCGGTGGCTACACCTTC. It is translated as CASSSGGSGGGYTF.

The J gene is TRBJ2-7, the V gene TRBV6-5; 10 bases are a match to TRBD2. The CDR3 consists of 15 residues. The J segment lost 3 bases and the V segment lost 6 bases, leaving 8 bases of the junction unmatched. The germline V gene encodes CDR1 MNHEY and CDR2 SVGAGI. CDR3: CASSTTLAGDYEQYF. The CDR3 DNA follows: TGTGCCAGCAGCACCACTCTAGCGGGGGACTACGAGCAGTACTTC.

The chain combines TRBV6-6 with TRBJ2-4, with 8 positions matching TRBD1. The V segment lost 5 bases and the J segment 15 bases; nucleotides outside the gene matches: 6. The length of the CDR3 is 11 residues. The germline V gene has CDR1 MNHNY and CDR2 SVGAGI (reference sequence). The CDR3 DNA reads TGTGCCAGCAGTCCAGGGGGCTCAGGGTACTTC. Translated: CASSPGGSGYF.

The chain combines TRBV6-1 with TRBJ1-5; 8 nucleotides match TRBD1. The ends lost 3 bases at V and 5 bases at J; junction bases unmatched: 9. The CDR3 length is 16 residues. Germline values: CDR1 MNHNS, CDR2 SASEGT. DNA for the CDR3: TGTGCCAGCAGTGACTTGGACAGGGAATTTTATCAGCCCCAGCATTTT. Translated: CASSDLDREFYQPQHF.

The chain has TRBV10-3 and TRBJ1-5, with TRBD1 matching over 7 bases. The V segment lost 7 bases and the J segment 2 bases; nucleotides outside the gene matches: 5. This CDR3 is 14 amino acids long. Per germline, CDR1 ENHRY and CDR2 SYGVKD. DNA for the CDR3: TGTGCCATCAAGGAGCAGGGGGGCAATCAGCCCCAGCATTTT. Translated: CAIKEQGGNQPQHF.

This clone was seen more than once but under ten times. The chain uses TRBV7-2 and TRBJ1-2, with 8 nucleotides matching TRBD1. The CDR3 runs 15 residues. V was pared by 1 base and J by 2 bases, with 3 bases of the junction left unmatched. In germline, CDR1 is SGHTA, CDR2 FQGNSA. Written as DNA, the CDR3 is TGTGCCAGCAGCTTAGACTGGACAGGGAACTATGGCTACACCTTC. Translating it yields CASSLDWTGNYGYTF. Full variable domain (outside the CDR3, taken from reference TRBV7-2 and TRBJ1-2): GAGVSQSPSNKVTEKGKDVELRCDPISGHTALYWYRQSLGQGLEFLIYFQGNSAPDKSGLPSDRFSAERTGGSVSTLTIQRTQQEDSAVYLCASSLDWTGNYGYTFGSGTRLTVV.

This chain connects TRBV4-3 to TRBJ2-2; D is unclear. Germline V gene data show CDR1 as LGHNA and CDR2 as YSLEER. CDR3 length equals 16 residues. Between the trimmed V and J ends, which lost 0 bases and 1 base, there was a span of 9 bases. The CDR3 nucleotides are TGCGCCAGCAGCCAAGAGGTTCGGGTGAACACCGGGGAGCTGTTTTTT. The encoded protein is CASSQEVRVNTGELFF.

The chain's CDR3 is CASSPVGLAGAETQYF. CDR3 bases: TGTGCCAGCTCACCGGTCGGACTAGCGGGGGCAGAGACCCAGTACTTC. V gene TRBV18 combines with J gene TRBJ2-5; 13 bases are a match to TRBD2. The J segment lost 4 bases and the V segment lost 3 bases, leaving 5 bases of the junction unmatched. The V gene's germline CDR1 is KGHSH and CDR2 LQKENI. The CDR3 totals 16 residues.

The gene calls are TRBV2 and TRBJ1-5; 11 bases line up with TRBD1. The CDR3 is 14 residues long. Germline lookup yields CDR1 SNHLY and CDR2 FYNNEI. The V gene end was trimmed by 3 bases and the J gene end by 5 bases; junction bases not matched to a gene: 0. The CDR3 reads CASSEGQGDQPQHF. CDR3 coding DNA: TGTGCCAGCAGTGAGGGACAGGGGGATCAGCCCCAGCATTTT.

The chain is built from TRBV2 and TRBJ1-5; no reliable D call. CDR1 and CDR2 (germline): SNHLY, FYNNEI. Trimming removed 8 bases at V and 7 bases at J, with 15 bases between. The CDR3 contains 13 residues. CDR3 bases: TGTGCCAGCCGTTGGCTGACGGGGCAGCCCCAGCATTTT. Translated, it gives CASRWLTGQPQHF.

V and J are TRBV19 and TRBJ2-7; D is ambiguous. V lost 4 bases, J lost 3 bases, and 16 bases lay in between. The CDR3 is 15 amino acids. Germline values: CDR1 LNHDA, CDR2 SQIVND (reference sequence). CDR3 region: CASSTTSPLLYEQYF. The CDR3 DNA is TGTGCCAGTAGTACGACAAGCCCCCTCCTCTACGAGCAGTACTTC.

Written as DNA, the CDR3 is TGTGCCAGCTCACCATCCGGGACAGGGGTTCAGCCCCAGCATTTT. Its protein product is CASSPSGTGVQPQHF. The chain carries TRBV18 and TRBJ1-5, with TRBD1 matching over 10 bases. There are 15 residues in the CDR3. Germline V gene lookup returns CDR1 KGHSH and CDR2 LQKENI. V dropped 2 bases and J dropped 6; count of bases not matched to a gene: 4.